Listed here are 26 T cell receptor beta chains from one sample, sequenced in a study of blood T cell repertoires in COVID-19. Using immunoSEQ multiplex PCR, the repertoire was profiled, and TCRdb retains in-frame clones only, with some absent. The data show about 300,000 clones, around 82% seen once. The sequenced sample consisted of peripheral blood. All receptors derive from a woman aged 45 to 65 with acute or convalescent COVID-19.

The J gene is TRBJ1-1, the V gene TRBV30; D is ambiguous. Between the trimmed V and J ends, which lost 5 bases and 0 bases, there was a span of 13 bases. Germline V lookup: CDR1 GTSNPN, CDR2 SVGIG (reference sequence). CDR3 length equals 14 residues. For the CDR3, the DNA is TGTGCCTGGCGAAAGACATTAATGAACACTGAAGCTTTCTTT. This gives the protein CAWRKTLMNTEAFF.

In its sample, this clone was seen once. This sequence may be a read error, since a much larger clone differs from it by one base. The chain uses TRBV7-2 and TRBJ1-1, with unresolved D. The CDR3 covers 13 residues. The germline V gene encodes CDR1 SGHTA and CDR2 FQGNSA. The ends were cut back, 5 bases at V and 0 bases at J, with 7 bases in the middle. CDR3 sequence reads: CASSLDMNTEAFF. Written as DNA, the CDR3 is TGTGCCAGCAGCCTAGATATGAACACTGAAGCTTTCTTT. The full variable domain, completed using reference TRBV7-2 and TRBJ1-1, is GAGVSQSPSNKVTEKGKDVELRCDPISGHTALYWYRQSLGQGLEFLIYFQGNSAPDKSGLPSDRFSAERTGGSVSTLTIQRTQQEDSAVYLCASSLDMNTEAFFGQGTRLTVV.

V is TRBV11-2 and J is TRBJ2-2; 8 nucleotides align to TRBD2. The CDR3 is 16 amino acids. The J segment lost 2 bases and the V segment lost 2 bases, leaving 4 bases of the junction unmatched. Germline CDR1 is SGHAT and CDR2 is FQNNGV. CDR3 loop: CASSLQAGANTGELFF. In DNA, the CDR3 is TGTGCCAGCAGCTTACAAGCGGGGGCCAACACCGGGGAGCTGTTTTTT.

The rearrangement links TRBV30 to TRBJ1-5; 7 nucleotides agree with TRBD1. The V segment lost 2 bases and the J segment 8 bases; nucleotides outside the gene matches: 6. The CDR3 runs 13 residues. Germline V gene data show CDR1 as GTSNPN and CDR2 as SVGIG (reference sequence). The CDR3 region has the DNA TGTGCCTGGAGTACCCAGGGGGAGGAGCCCCAGCATTTT. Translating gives CAWSTQGEEPQHF.

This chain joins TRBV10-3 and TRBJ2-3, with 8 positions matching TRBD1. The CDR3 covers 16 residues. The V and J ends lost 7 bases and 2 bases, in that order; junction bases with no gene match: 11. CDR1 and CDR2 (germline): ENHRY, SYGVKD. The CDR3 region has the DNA TGTGCCATCACGGGCTCAACAGGGGGTGACACAGATACGCAGTATTTT. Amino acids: CAITGSTGGDTDTQYF.

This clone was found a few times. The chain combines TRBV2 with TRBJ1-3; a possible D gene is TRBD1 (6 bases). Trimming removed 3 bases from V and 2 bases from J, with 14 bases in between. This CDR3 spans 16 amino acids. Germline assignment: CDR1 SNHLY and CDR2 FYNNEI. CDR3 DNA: TGTGCCAGCAGTGAGGATCAGGGGTGGGCTGGAAACACCATATATTTT. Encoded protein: CASSEDQGWAGNTIYF.

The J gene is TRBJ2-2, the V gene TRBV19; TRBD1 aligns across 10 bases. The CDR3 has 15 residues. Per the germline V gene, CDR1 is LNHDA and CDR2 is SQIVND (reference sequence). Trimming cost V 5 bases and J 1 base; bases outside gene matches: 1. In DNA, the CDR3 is TGTGCCAGTAGTCGGGACAGGGGGAACACCGGGGAGCTGTTTTTT. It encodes CASSRDRGNTGELFF.

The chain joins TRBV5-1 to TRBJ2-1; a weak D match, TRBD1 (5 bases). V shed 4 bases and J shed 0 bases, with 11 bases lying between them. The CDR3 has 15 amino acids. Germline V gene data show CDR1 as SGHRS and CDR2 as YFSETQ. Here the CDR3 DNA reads TGCGCCAGCAGCGAACAGGTTAGCTCCTACAATGAGCAGTTCTTC. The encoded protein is CASSEQVSSYNEQFF.

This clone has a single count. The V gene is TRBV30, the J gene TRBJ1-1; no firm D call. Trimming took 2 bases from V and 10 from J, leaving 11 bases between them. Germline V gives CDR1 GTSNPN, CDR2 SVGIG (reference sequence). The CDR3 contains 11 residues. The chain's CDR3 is CAWSPFAGAFF. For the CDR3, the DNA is TGTGCCTGGAGTCCTTTCGCAGGAGCTTTCTTT.

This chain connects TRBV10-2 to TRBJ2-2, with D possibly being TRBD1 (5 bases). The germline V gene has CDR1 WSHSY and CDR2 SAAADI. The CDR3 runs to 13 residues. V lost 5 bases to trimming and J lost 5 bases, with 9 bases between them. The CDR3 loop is CASSRQQTGELFF. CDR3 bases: TGCGCCAGCAGTAGACAGCAAACCGGGGAGCTGTTTTTT.

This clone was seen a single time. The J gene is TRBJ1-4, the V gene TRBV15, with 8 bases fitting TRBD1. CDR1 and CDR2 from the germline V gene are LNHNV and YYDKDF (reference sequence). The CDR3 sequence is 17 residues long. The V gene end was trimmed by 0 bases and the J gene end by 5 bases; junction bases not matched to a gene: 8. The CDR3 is CATSRETGAGHNEKLFF. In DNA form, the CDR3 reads TGTGCCACCAGCAGAGAGACAGGGGCTGGGCACAATGAAAAACTGTTTTTT.

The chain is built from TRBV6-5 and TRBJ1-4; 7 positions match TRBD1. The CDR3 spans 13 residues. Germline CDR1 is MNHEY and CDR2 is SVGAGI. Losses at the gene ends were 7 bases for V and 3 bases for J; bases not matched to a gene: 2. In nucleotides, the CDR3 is TGTGCCAGCAAGGACAGGCCTAATGAAAAACTGTTTTTT. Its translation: CASKDRPNEKLFF.

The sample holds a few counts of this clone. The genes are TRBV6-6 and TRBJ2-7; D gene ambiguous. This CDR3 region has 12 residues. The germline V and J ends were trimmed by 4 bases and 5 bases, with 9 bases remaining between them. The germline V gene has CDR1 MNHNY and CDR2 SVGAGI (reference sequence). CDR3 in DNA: TGTGCCAGCAGTTTCGCAGGTAACGAGCAGTACGTC. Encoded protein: CASSFAGNEQYV.

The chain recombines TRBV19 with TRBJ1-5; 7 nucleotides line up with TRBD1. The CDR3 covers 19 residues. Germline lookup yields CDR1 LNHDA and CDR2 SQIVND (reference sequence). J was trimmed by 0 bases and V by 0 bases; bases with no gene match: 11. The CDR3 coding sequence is TGTGCCAGTAGTATAGATGGCCTCTGGACAGGTTCTAGCAATCAGCCCCAGCATTTT. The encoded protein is CASSIDGLWTGSSNQPQHF.

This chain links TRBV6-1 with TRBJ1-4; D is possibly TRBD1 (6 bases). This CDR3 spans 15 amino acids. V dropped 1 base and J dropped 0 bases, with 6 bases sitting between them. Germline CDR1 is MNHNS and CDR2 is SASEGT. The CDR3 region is CASSEDRATNEKLFF. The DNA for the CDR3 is TGTGCCAGCAGTGAAGACAGGGCAACTAATGAAAAACTGTTTTTT.

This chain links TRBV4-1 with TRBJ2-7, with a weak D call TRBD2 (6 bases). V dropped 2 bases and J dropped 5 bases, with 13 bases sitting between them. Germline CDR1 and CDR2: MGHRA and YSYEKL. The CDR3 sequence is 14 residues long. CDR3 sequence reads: CASSQYSGGDEQYV. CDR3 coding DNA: TGCGCCAGCAGCCAATATTCTGGAGGGGACGAGCAGTACGTC.

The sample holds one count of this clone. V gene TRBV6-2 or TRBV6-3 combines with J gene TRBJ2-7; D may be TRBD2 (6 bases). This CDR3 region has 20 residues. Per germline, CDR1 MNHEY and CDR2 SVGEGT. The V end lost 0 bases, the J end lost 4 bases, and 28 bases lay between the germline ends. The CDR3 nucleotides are TGTGCCAGCAGTTACTCGATTTCGGGACTCCTACCCGAAGTTCTGTACGAGCAGTACTTC. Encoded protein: CASSYSISGLLPEVLYEQYF.

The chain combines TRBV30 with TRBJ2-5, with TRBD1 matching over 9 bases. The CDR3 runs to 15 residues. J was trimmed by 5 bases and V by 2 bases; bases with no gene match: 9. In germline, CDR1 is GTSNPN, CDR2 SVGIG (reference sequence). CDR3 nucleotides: TGTGCCTGGAGTACACAACAGGGGGCTCGGGAGACCCAGTACTTC. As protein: CAWSTQQGARETQYF. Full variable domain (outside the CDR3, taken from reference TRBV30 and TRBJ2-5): SQTIHQWPATLVQPVGSPLSLECTVEGTSNPNLYWYRQAAGRGLQLLFYSVGIGQISSEVPQNLSASRPQDRQFILSSKKLLLSDSGFYLCAWSTQQGARETQYFGPGTRLLVL.

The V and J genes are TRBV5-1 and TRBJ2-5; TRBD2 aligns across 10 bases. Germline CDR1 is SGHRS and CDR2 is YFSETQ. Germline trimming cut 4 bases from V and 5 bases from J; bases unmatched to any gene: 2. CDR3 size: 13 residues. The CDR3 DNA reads TGCGCCAGCAGCACGGGACTAGCGGAGACCCAGTACTTC. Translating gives CASSTGLAETQYF.

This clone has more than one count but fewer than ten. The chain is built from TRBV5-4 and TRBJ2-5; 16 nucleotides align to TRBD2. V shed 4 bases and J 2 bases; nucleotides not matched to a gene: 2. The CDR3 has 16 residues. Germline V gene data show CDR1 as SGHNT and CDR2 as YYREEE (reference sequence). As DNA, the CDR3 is TGTGCCAGCAGCCCGGGACTAGCGGGAGGGCAAGAGACCCAGTACTTC. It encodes CASSPGLAGGQETQYF.

Here the CDR3 DNA reads TGCAGCGTTGAGGCAGCGGGAGGATACGAGCAGTACTTC. It translates to CSVEAAGGYEQYF. This chain joins TRBV29-1 and TRBJ2-7, with 9 bases matching TRBD2. This CDR3 region has 13 residues. Germline values: CDR1 SQVTM, CDR2 ANQGSEA. The junction had 4 bases not matched to a gene; V was cut back by 3 bases and J by 4 bases.

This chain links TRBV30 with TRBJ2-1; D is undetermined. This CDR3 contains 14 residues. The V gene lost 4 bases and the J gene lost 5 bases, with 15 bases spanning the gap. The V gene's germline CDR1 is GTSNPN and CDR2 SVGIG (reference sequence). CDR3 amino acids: CAWTIYDSNNEQFF. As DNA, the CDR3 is TGTGCCTGGACCATATACGATAGCAACAATGAGCAGTTCTTC. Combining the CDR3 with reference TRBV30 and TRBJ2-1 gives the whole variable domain SQTIHQWPATLVQPVGSPLSLECTVEGTSNPNLYWYRQAAGRGLQLLFYSVGIGQISSEVPQNLSASRPQDRQFILSSKKLLLSDSGFYLCAWTIYDSNNEQFFGPGTRLTVL.

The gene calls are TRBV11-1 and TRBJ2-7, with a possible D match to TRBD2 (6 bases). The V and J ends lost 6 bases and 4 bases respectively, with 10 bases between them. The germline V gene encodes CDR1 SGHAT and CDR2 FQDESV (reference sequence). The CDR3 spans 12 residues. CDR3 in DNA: TGTGCCAGCAGTCCAGGGAGGTACGAGCAGTACTTC. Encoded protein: CASSPGRYEQYF.

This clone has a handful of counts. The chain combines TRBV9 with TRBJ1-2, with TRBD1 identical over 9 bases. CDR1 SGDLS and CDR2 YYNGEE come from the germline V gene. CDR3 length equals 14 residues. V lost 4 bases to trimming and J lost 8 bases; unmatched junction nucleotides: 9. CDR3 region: CASSPQRDRDGYTF. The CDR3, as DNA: TGTGCCAGCAGCCCTCAACGGGACAGGGACGGCTACACCTTC.

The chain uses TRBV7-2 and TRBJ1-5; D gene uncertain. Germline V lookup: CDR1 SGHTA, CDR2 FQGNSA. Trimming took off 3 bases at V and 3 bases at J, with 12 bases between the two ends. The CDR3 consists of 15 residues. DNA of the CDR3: TGTGCCAGCAGCTTGGGCCGTCACCTCAATCAGCCCCAGCATTTT. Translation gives CASSLGRHLNQPQHF.

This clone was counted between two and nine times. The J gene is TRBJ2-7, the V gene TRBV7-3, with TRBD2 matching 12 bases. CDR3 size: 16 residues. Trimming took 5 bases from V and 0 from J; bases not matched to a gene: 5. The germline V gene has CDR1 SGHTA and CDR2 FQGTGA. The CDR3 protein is CASSLTGLAGSYEQYF. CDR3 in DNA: TGTGCCAGCAGCCTGACGGGACTAGCGGGCTCCTACGAGCAGTACTTC.